This T cell receptor beta chain was sequenced in a study of cytomegalovirus exposure and HLA in healthy donors. Study findings and constraints: Around 160 TCR beta chains were listed as cytomegalovirus-associated. According to a later analysis, TCR clusters from the first cohort tended to co-occur in the 110 or so validation repertoires.

TCRdb's table, derived via immunoSEQ multiplex PCR, lists solely in-frame clones and lacks some. The sample consists of tens of thousands of clones, roughly 94% of them appearing once. This clone was counted only a few times. Its antigen remains unidentified. The clonotype was recovered from a woman younger than 35 in good health and CMV-seronegative. Material for sequencing was PBMCs.

The CDR3 sequence: CASAFTENTEAFF. As DNA, the CDR3 is TGTGCTAGTGCCTTTACAGAGAACACTGAAGCTTTCTTT. This sequence joins TRBV12-5 and TRBJ1-1; D gene ambiguous. This CDR3 has 13 residues. From germline, CDR1 is LGHNT and CDR2 FRNRAP. Trimming stripped 7 bases from V and 1 base from J, with 10 bases between. Drawing the rest from reference TRBV12-5 and TRBJ1-1, the complete variable domain is DARVTQTPRHKVTEMGQEVTMRCQPILGHNTVFWYRQTMMQGLELLAYFRNRAPLDDSGMPKDRFSAEMPDATLATLKIQPSEPRDSAVYFCASAFTENTEAFFGQGTRLTVV.